The T cell receptor beta chain under discussion was sequenced for a study of cytomegalovirus exposure and HLA in healthy donors. Remarks on this clone: Its specificity is unknown.

Study observations and caveats: Highly shared variants forming one cluster were likely a sequencing artifact. Associated with HLA alleles at 0.05 false discovery rate in a later analysis were over 15,000 TCR beta sequences. Specificity of a few CMV-associated chains for CMV antigens was verified in vitro.

A multiplex PCR was run with 60 Vbeta primers and 13 Jbeta primers. As originally analysed: Per a later analysis, the number of unique TCR beta chains was around 80 million, of which about 10 million were shared. TCRdb keeps only in-frame clones here, not all; method: immunoSEQ multiplex PCR. V and J calls and clone size follow that table, whereas D and trimming were derived from the DNA. The data hold under 200,000 clones, with approximately 80% observed a single time. The sample consisted of PBMCs. This clonotype originated in a man aged 55 to 69 in good health and CMV-seronegative.

CDR3 DNA sequence: TGTGCCAGCAGTTTATCCCACCTAGGAAACACCATATATTTT. Its protein is CASSLSHLGNTIYF. V and J are TRBV27 and TRBJ1-3, with unresolved D. Between the trimmed V and J ends, which lost 0 bases and 4 bases, there was a span of 7 bases. The CDR3 spans 14 residues. Per germline, CDR1 MNHEY and CDR2 SMNVEV (reference sequence).